Listed below are T cell receptor beta chains from one sample, sequenced in a study of T cells in Graves' hyperthyroidism and ophthalmopathy. TCRdb re-called the multiplex PCR reads through MiXCR, storing one row per CDR3 protein. The sample yields approximately 400,000 distinct CDR3 sequences, about 14% seen once. Sequencing was carried out using blood. The receptors were sampled from a man aged 50 to 60 with Graves' ophthalmopathy. CDR3s include the opening cysteine and the closing phenylalanine or tryptophan. The order of the fields is D gene, V gene, J gene, clone size, CDR3 protein, CDR3 DNA. A D gene is named only where the DNA matches it firmly. Only part of the rows carry a size: once, few, many, or a class if the clone is expanded.

>-|TRBV19|TRBJ1-6|-
CATKEGNSPLHF
TGTGCCACCAAGGAGGGGAATTCACCCCTCCACTTT
>TRBD1|TRBV4-1|TRBJ1-1|-
CASSRTPGQVVNTEAFF
TGCGCCAGCAGCCGAACCCCGGGACAGGTGGTAAACACTGAAGCTTTCTTT
>TRBD1|TRBV7-9|TRBJ1-4|-
CASSRAGTGVEKLFF
TGTGCCAGCAGCAGAGCCGGGACAGGAGTCGAAAAACTGTTTTTT
>-|TRBV3-1|TRBJ2-5|many
CASSQVRDIKQETQYF
TGTGCCAGCAGCCAAGTTCGCGACATTAAACAAGAGACCCAGTACTTC
>TRBD1|TRBV12-3/TRBV12-4|TRBJ2-7|many
CASSLRDRDHEQYF
TGTGCCAGCAGTTTAAGGGACAGGGACCACGAGCAGTACTTC
>TRBD2|TRBV10-2|TRBJ2-1|-
CASSGSRLAGGPDEQFF
TGCGCCAGCAGCGGGTCGAGACTAGCGGGAGGGCCGGATGAGCAGTTCTTC
>TRBD2|TRBV13|TRBJ2-5|few
CASSLEGRGMNF
TGTGCCAGCAGCTTAGAAGGGAGGGGCATGAACTTC
>-|TRBV24-1|TRBJ2-3|-
CATSDPGTSGADTQYF
TGTGCCACCAGTGACCCCGGGACTTCAGGGGCAGATACGCAGTATTTT
>-|TRBV19|TRBJ1-4|-
CASSTGGRDCFYATNEKLFF
TGTGCCAGTAGCACGGGGGGCCGGGACTGCTTTTATGCAACTAATGAAAAACTGTTTTTT
>TRBD1|TRBV29-1|TRBJ1-1|many
CSVETGGASNTEAFF
TGCAGCGTCGAGACAGGGGGCGCATCCAACACTGAAGCTTTCTTT
>-|TRBV10-3|TRBJ2-1|many
CAISESGVSYNEQFF
TGTGCCATCAGTGAGTCGGGAGTCTCCTACAATGAGCAGTTCTTC
>-|TRBV6-1|TRBJ2-3|many
CAVHTGITDTQYF
TGTGCCGTACACACAGGGATCACAGATACGCAGTATTTT
>TRBD1|TRBV6-1|TRBJ1-5|many
CASTQSTQGAGQPQHF
TGTGCCAGCACTCAATCAACGCAGGGGGCAGGTCAGCCCCAGCATTTT
>-|TRBV19|TRBJ1-4|-
CASSIVAAGREKLFF
TGTGCCAGTAGTATAGTGGCAGCCGGGAGGGAAAAACTGTTTTTT
>-|TRBV2|TRBJ2-2|-
CASSEGLADTGELFF
TGTGCCAGCAGTGAAGGGCTAGCCGACACCGGGGAGCTGTTTTTT
>-|TRBV24-1|TRBJ2-4|few
CATSDPRGGMGNIQYF
TGTGCCACCAGTGACCCCCGTGGGGGGATGGGGAACATTCAGTACTTC
>-|TRBV20-1|TRBJ2-4|many
CSATTGPLAKNIQYF
TGCAGTGCTACAACAGGACCACTAGCCAAAAACATTCAGTACTTC
>TRBD2|TRBV11-3|TRBJ2-1|few
CASSRSGGVNEQFF
TGTGCCAGCAGCCGTAGCGGGGGTGTTAATGAGCAGTTCTTC
>-|TRBV28|TRBJ2-7|many
CASSRGRGTQEQYF
TGTGCCAGCAGTCGGGGGCGGGGGACCCAGGAGCAGTACTTC
>-|TRBV7-9|TRBJ2-7|many
CASSLLGLGTYEQYF
TGTGCCAGCAGCTTACTGGGACTTGGGACCTACGAGCAGTACTTC
>-|TRBV6-1|TRBJ2-7|many
CASSDTGYEQYF
TGTGCCAGCAGTGATACAGGATACGAGCAGTACTTC
>-|TRBV20-1|TRBJ1-1|many
CSAPSAAAEAFF
TGCAGTGCTCCATCAGCGGCAGCTGAAGCTTTCTTT
>-|TRBV2|TRBJ2-1|-
CASSALTHEQFF
TGTGCCAGCAGTGCGCTAACACATGAGCAGTTCTTC
>TRBD1|TRBV27|TRBJ1-4|-
CASSPFYSTGTGLNEKLFF
TGTGCCAGCAGTCCTTTTTATTCTACTGGGACAGGCTTGAATGAAAAACTGTTTTTT
>-|TRBV11-2|TRBJ2-1|many
CASSLDLTSHEQFF
TGTGCCAGCAGCTTAGATTTGACTAGTCATGAGCAGTTCTTC
>-|TRBV7-9|TRBJ2-7|many
CASSFLPYEQYF
TGTGCCAGCAGCTTCCTGCCTTACGAGCAGTACTTC
>-|TRBV12-3/TRBV12-4|TRBJ2-2|few
CASSYDSNTGELFF
TGTGCCAGCAGTTACGACAGTAACACCGGGGAGCTGTTTTTT
>TRBD2|TRBV7-9|TRBJ2-1|many
CASSTWRGTRPNEQFF
TGTGCCAGCAGCACCTGGCGGGGGACTAGACCCAATGAGCAGTTCTTC
>-|TRBV9|TRBJ2-1|-
CASSPSGKSYNEQFF
TGTGCCAGCAGCCCGAGCGGCAAGTCCTACAATGAGCAGTTCTTC
>-|TRBV5-1|TRBJ2-3|many
CASRPTATDTQYF
TGCGCCAGCAGGCCAACAGCCACAGATACGCAGTATTTT
>TRBD1|TRBV11-2|TRBJ2-3|few
CASRHPGQGGADTQYF
TGTGCCAGCAGGCACCCGGGACAGGGGGGAGCAGATACGCAGTATTTT
>-|TRBV30|TRBJ1-2|-
CAWTSVSRTYGYTF
TGTGCCTGGACCTCGGTCTCGCGAACGTATGGCTACACCTTC
>TRBD2|TRBV3-1|TRBJ2-7|many
CASSQDPAGDREQYF
TGTGCCAGCAGCCAAGATCCAGCGGGAGACAGGGAGCAGTACTTC
>TRBD2|TRBV4-1|TRBJ2-3|many
CASSQGGVAGRADTQYF
TGCGCCAGCAGCCAGGGCGGAGTAGCGGGCCGAGCAGATACGCAGTATTTT
>-|TRBV10-3|TRBJ1-2|few
CAISDEGGYTF
TGTGCCATCAGTGACGAGGGTGGCTACACCTTC
>TRBD1|TRBV15|TRBJ2-1|many
CATSRTRGQGPSSYNEQFF
TGTGCCACCAGCAGGACCCGAGGACAGGGACCAAGCTCCTACAATGAGCAGTTCTTC
>TRBD1|TRBV5-6|TRBJ2-1|-
CASRPGTGNDEQFF
TGTGCCAGCAGACCCGGGACAGGGAACGATGAGCAGTTCTTC
>-|TRBV4-1|TRBJ2-3|few
CASSQERGDSTDTQYF
TGCGCCAGCAGCCAAGAGAGGGGTGATTCCACAGATACGCAGTATTTT
>-|TRBV6-2/TRBV6-3|TRBJ2-3|few
CASSYSLLALSSTDTQYF
TGTGCCAGCAGTTACTCTCTTTTAGCGCTTTCTAGCACAGATACGCAGTATTTT
>-|TRBV10-2|TRBJ1-1|-
CASSVFGQAHTEAFF
TGCGCCAGCAGTGTTTTCGGCCAGGCCCACACTGAAGCTTTCTTT
>TRBD1|TRBV6-1|TRBJ2-7|many
CASSRQGSSYEQYF
TGTGCCAGCAGTAGACAGGGGAGTAGCTACGAGCAGTACTTC
>-|TRBV6-1|TRBJ1-3|many
CASSQSGHRGNTIYF
TGTGCCAGCAGTCAATCGGGACACAGGGGAAACACCATATATTTT
>-|TRBV7-9|TRBJ1-5|few
CASNRGGSNQPQHF
TGTGCCAGCAACCGCGGGGGTAGCAATCAGCCCCAGCATTTT
>TRBD2|TRBV18|TRBJ2-7|many
CASSTSGRNYEQYF
TGTGCCAGCTCAACTAGCGGGAGGAACTACGAGCAGTACTTC
>TRBD1|TRBV5-1|TRBJ1-5|many
CASRPGTDNQPQHF
TGCGCCAGCAGACCCGGGACAGACAATCAGCCCCAGCATTTT
>TRBD2|TRBV20-1|TRBJ2-1|-
CSAASSGRVYYNEQFF
TGCAGTGCTGCCAGTAGCGGGAGGGTCTACTACAATGAGCAGTTCTTC
>-|TRBV30|TRBJ2-2|many
CAWSRYTGELFF
TGTGCCTGGAGCCGATACACCGGGGAGCTGTTTTTT